The present T cell receptor beta chain was sequenced within a study of cytomegalovirus exposure and HLA in healthy donors. For this clone: Its antigen is not identified.

PCR amplification relied on 60 Vbeta primers (plus 13 Jbeta primers). Repertoires were generated with immunoSEQ multiplex PCR, while TCRdb's copy carries only in-frame clones and drops some. The repertoire holds 100,000 to 150,000 clones, approximately 80% seen once, with about 4.3% in the top ten. Study findings and constraints: Roughly uniform sequencing depth across donors was assumed, possibly incorrectly.

The clonotype comes from a male donor in good health and CMV-seropositive. Material for sequencing was PBMCs.

The CDR3 protein is CASSTGVGYTF. CDR3 bases: TGTGCCAGCAGCACAGGGGTGGGCTACACCTTC. J is TRBJ1-2 and V is TRBV5-4; 7 bases align to TRBD1. Germline V lookup: CDR1 SGHNT, CDR2 YYREEE (reference sequence). Losses at the gene ends were 4 bases for V and 8 bases for J; bases not matched to a gene: 2. The length of the CDR3 is 11 residues.